This T cell receptor (beta chain) emerged from a study of blood T cell repertoires in COVID-19. Study-level information: Sites in the United States, Italy and Spain provided acute and convalescent COVID-19 samples. The cDNA or gDNA used as material had been derived from T cells, B-cell-depleted T cells, or PBMCs.

Authors' analysis steps: Quantification of nucleated cells was approximated via reference gene primer amplification. Profiling relied on immunoSEQ multiplex PCR, and the TCRdb table lists in-frame clones only, not all of them. The V and J calls and the clone size are those of that table, but D and trimming were determined from the DNA. The sample contains over 100,000 clones, over 80% of which appear only once. The CDR3 loop spans 14 amino acids. Germline V gene sequence: CDR1 PRHDT, CDR2 FYEKMQ (reference sequence). V was shortened by 3 bases and J by 8 bases, with 16 bases between the two germline ends.

The sequenced sample consisted of peripheral blood. The V gene is TRBV13, the J gene TRBJ1-2, with a tentative D call TRBD1 (6 bases). This receptor was obtained from a man aged 45-65 years with active COVID-19. CDR3 amino acids: CASSFRGNWYGYTF. CDR3 in DNA: TGTGCCAGCAGCTTTAGGGGGAATTGGTACGGCTACACCTTC.